These 14 T cell receptor beta chains were sequenced from one sample in a study of immune characterization of retroperitoneal liposarcoma. TCRdb fed the PCR reads into MiXCR, producing one record per CDR3 protein. The sample records about 10,000 distinct CDR3 sequences, 28% being singletons. Sequenced: tumor tissue. All receptors derive from a male donor with retroperitoneal liposarcoma.

In its sample, this clonotype was seen a few times. V and J are TRBV6-1 and TRBJ2-4; D is possibly TRBD1 (5 bases). The better agreement between TRBJ2-7 and the DNA end casts doubt on the J call. Germline assignment: CDR1 MNHNS and CDR2 SASEGT. The CDR3 sequence is 12 residues long. CDR3 sequence (DNA): TGTGCCAGCAGTAGCGACAGCTACGAGCAGTACTTC. Its translation: CASSSDSYEQYF.

Regarding this clonotype: A much more abundant neighbour one base away suggests this may be a read error. This chain links TRBV12-3 or TRBV12-4 with TRBJ2-1; 12 bases fit TRBD2. The CDR3 consists of 14 residues. CDR3 DNA: TGTGCCAGCAGTGGACTAGCGGGATTCAATGTGCAGTTCTTC. Translated, it gives CASSGLAGFNVQFF.

This clonotype is labeled medium-sized. This sequence joins TRBV7-2 and TRBJ2-1; 10 bases map to TRBD2. V was pared by 6 bases and J by 13 bases, with 18 bases of the junction left unmatched. This CDR3 has 16 amino acids. Germline V gene sequence: CDR1 SGHTA, CDR2 FQGNSA. The CDR3 loop is CASSFGLAAGGETQFF. Written as DNA, the CDR3 is TGTGCCAGCAGTTTCGGACTAGCGGCGGGCGGCGAGACCCAGTTCTTC.

This clonotype has a count of ten or more. The V and J genes are TRBV7-3 and TRBJ2-1; D is uncertain. The closer fit of TRBJ2-7 to the DNA end suggests the J call may be wrong. This CDR3 is 13 amino acids long. CDR1 and CDR2 (germline): SGHTA, FQGTGA. The CDR3, as DNA: TGTGCCAGCAGCAACTCCCCGGGCAACGAGCAGTACTTC. Protein sequence: CASSNSPGNEQYF.

The chain combines TRBV7-2 with TRBJ2-2, with 7 positions matching TRBD1. Germline V gene data show CDR1 as SGHTA and CDR2 as FQGNSA. V lost 1 base, J lost 2 bases, and 4 bases stayed unmatched. The CDR3 contains 16 residues. DNA of the CDR3: TGTGCCAGCAGCTTAGAGGGGGCGTTAAACACCGGGGAGCTGTTTTTT. It codes for CASSLEGALNTGELFF.

This clonotype is labeled medium-sized. The CDR3 nucleotides read TGTGCCAGCAGCAACTACGACGAGCAGTACTTC. Its protein is CASSNYDEQYF. This sequence joins TRBV7-2 and TRBJ2-1; D is unclear. The DNA end favors TRBJ2-7, so the J call may be wrong. The V gene's germline CDR1 is SGHTA and CDR2 FQGNSA. The CDR3 has 11 amino acids.

The rearrangement links TRBV10-1 to TRBJ1-1; D gene uncertain. From germline, CDR1 is WNHNN and CDR2 SYGVQD (reference sequence). The CDR3 is 13 amino acids. Trimming removed 3 bases from V and 1 base from J, with 6 bases in between. The CDR3 sequence is CASSERRNTEAFF. CDR3 DNA: TGCGCCAGCAGTGAAAGAAGGAACACTGAAGCTTTCTTT.

By share of the sample, this clonotype is medium-sized (0.01 to 0.1%). The V call is TRBV27, the J call TRBJ2-3; D is perhaps TRBD1 (6 bases). Germline loops: CDR1 MNHEY, CDR2 SMNVEV (reference sequence). The CDR3 covers 18 residues. V was cut by 7 bases and J by 0 bases, with 23 bases left in between. CDR3 in amino acids: CASIPAPVGQMSTDTQYF. The DNA for the CDR3 is TGTGCCAGCATCCCCGCCCCGGTCGGACAGATGAGCACAGATACGCAGTATTTT.

This clonotype was detected many times. The rearrangement links TRBV6-1 to TRBJ2-1; D is unresolved. TRBJ2-7 explains the end of the DNA better; the J call may be wrong. Germline lookup yields CDR1 MNHNS and CDR2 SASEGT. This CDR3 has 16 residues. CDR3 sequence reads: CASSEPARAAYNEQYF. The CDR3 DNA reads as TGTGCCAGCAGTGAACCCGCACGGGCGGCCTACAATGAGCAGTACTTC.

In this sample, this clonotype is medium-sized (0.01 to 0.1%). CDR3 DNA sequence: TGTGCCAGCAGTCCTCCGGCCCGGGGGGGCGGAAACATTCAGTACTTC. Its protein is CASSPPARGGGNIQYF. The rearrangement links TRBV12-3 or TRBV12-4 to TRBJ2-4; 8 bases are a match to TRBD2. V was clipped by 5 bases and J by 6 bases; unmatched bases: 12. The CDR3 runs 16 residues.

The gene calls are TRBV28 and TRBJ1-6; maybe TRBD1 (5 bases). V lost 4 bases and J lost 10, with 17 bases in between. Germline V CDR1 and CDR2: MDHEN, SYDVKM. CDR3 size: 15 residues. As DNA, the CDR3 is TGTGCCAGCAGTTCGGTTACAGGCCCCGCCTCACCCCTCCACTTT. This codes for CASSSVTGPASPLHF.

The genes are TRBV27 and TRBJ2-1, with 10 bases identical to TRBD2. Looked up from germline, CDR1 is MNHEY and CDR2 is SMNVEV (reference sequence). The V and J ends lost 5 bases and 7 bases, in that order; junction bases with no gene match: 8. The CDR3 has 15 amino acids. The CDR3 protein is CASSQTSGALNEQFF. In nucleotides, the CDR3 is TGTGCCAGCAGTCAAACTAGCGGGGCTTTAAATGAGCAGTTCTTC.

Within the sample, this clonotype is medium-sized. J is TRBJ2-1 and V is TRBV6-6, with TRBD2 as a possible D gene (5 bases). Looked up from germline, CDR1 is MNHNY and CDR2 is SVGAGI (reference sequence). CDR3 length: 15 amino acids. With 2 bases removed from V and 4 bases from J, the gap between germline ends came to 12 bases. This CDR3 is CASSYEGRGYNEQFF. The CDR3 DNA sequence: TGTGCCAGCAGTTACGAAGGGAGAGGGTACAATGAGCAGTTCTTC.

The chain is built from TRBV12-3 or TRBV12-4 and TRBJ1-1; tentatively, D is TRBD1 (5 bases). Trimming shortened V by 6 bases and J by 5 bases, and 16 bases separated the two germline ends. This CDR3 has 14 residues. The CDR3 DNA reads as TGTGCCAGCAGCCGCGGTGGGGCGGGGACTGAAGCTTTCTTT. It encodes CASSRGGAGTEAFF.